The 31 T cell receptor beta chains listed next were all sequenced from one sample in a study of beta chain features in type 1 diabetes. Whole-study results and caveats: Shorter TCRB CDR3s, moderately but significantly so, marked every one of the four CD4+ subsets in Type 1 diabetes patients.

No antigens are known for them. The investigators reverse transcribed all of the isolated RNA, so they sequenced expressed TCRB transcripts. Data came from immunoSEQ multiplex PCR; TCRdb stores just in-frame clones and leaves some out. The profile shows hundreds of thousands of clones, 11% of them singletons. The specimen was naive CD4+ T cells from blood. The source of these receptors is a man younger than 45 with type 1 diabetes.

The sample holds a few counts of this clone. V gene TRBV18 combines with J gene TRBJ1-2, with TRBD1 matching over 9 bases. Germline loops: CDR1 KGHSH, CDR2 LQKENI. The CDR3 consists of 16 residues. The V and J ends lost 6 bases and 2 bases, in that order; junction bases with no gene match: 10. The CDR3 reads CASSHDRGLLNYGYTF. The CDR3 nucleotides read TGTGCCAGCTCCCATGACAGGGGGTTGCTCAACTATGGCTACACCTTC.

In this sample, this clone turned up a few times. This chain joins TRBV19 and TRBJ2-5; 7 bases agree with TRBD1. Germline assignment: CDR1 LNHDA and CDR2 SQIVND (reference sequence). There are 14 residues in the CDR3. J lost 5 bases, V lost 5 bases, and 8 bases had no gene match. The CDR3 bases are TGTGCCAGTAGTCTAATGGGACAGAGGGAGACCCAGTACTTC. Translation: CASSLMGQRETQYF. Full variable domain (outside the CDR3, taken from reference TRBV19 and TRBJ2-5): DGGITQSPKYLFRKEGQNVTLSCEQNLNHDAMYWYRQDPGQGLRLIYYSQIVNDFQKGDIAEGYSVSREKKESFPLTVTSAQKNPTAFYLCASSLMGQRETQYFGPGTRLLVL.

The V gene is TRBV7-3, the J gene TRBJ1-1, with D perhaps TRBD1 (5 bases). The V gene's germline CDR1 is SGHTA and CDR2 FQGTGA. The CDR3 totals 13 residues. V lost 5 bases to trimming and J lost 6 bases, with 13 bases between them. CDR3 in amino acids: CASSRRGTAEAFF. The CDR3 coding sequence is TGTGCCAGCAGCCGGCGGGGCACTGCTGAAGCTTTCTTT.

In its sample, this clone was seen a few times. The chain combines TRBV7-3 with TRBJ2-1; 10 bases are a match to TRBD2. Germline lookup yields CDR1 SGHTA and CDR2 FQGTGA. Losses at the gene ends were 0 bases for V and 13 bases for J; bases not matched to a gene: 6. CDR3 size: 14 residues. The CDR3 protein is CASSLTSSGGHQFF. The CDR3 DNA follows: TGTGCCAGCAGCTTAACCTCTAGCGGGGGCCATCAGTTCTTC.

This clone was found a few times. V gene TRBV18 combines with J gene TRBJ2-2; a possible D gene is TRBD1 (5 bases). Germline CDR1 reads KGHSH; CDR2 reads LQKENI. CDR3 length equals 17 residues. V lost 4 bases and J lost 5, with 20 bases in between. The CDR3 sequence is CASSLDRDSIGTGELFF. The CDR3 region has the DNA TGTGCCAGCTCACTCGACCGCGACAGCATCGGAACCGGGGAGCTGTTTTTT.

CDR3 region: CASSTLRQGGNIQYF. In DNA, the CDR3 is TGTGCCAGCAGTACCCTTAGACAGGGCGGAAACATTCAGTACTTC. The chain links TRBV5-6 to TRBJ2-4, with TRBD1 identical over 7 bases. This CDR3 is built from 15 residues. V shed 5 bases and J 6 bases; nucleotides not matched to a gene: 11. The germline V gene has CDR1 SGHDT and CDR2 YYEEEE.

The chain recombines TRBV30 with TRBJ1-5; TRBD1 matches at 11 bases. CDR3 size: 13 residues. The germline gives CDR1 GTSNPN, CDR2 SVGIG (reference sequence). Losses at the gene ends were 2 bases for V and 10 bases for J; bases not matched to a gene: 4. CDR3 sequence: CAWSRTGGDPQHF. Here the CDR3 DNA reads TGTGCCTGGAGTCGGACAGGGGGCGATCCCCAGCATTTT.

V is TRBV14 and J is TRBJ1-6; D gene unclear. This CDR3 is 14 amino acids long. Germline V gene data show CDR1 as SGHDN and CDR2 as FVKESK. Trimming cost V 0 bases and J 8 bases, with 8 bases left between them. CDR3 bases: TGTGCCAGCAGCCAAGACGGTGCGGATTCACCCCTCCACTTT. Its protein is CASSQDGADSPLHF. The full variable domain, completed using reference TRBV14 and TRBJ1-6, is EAGVTQFPSHSVIEKGQTVTLRCDPISGHDNLYWYRRVMGKEIKFLLHFVKESKQDESGMPNNRFLAERTGGTYSTLKVQPAELEDSGVYFCASSQDGADSPLHFGNGTRLTVT.

This clone was counted only a few times. The chain carries TRBV4-3 and TRBJ1-1; no clear D gene. Germline V CDR1 and CDR2: LGHNA, YSLEER. Trimming took 3 bases from V and 1 from J, leaving 6 bases between them. This CDR3 is 13 amino acids long. The CDR3 DNA reads as TGCGCCAGCAGCCACAGAAGGAACACTGAAGCTTTCTTT. Amino acids: CASSHRRNTEAFF.

This clone was detected a few times. V gene TRBV5-4 combines with J gene TRBJ2-3, with 9 bases identical to TRBD1. The CDR3 consists of 15 residues. From germline, CDR1 is SGHNT and CDR2 YYREEE (reference sequence). J gave up 4 bases and V 4 bases, and 7 bases lay outside the gene matches. The CDR3 region has the DNA TGTGCCAGCAGCCGGACAGGGGTGCTTCCAGATACGCAGTATTTT. Its translation: CASSRTGVLPDTQYF.

This clone came up a few times. V and J are TRBV28 and TRBJ2-3; the match to TRBD2 covers 8 bases. The CDR3 runs to 14 residues. Unmatched junction bases numbered 5, after V lost 7 bases and J lost 2 bases. In germline, CDR1 is MDHEN, CDR2 SYDVKM. CDR3 DNA sequence: TGTGCCAGCATTGCGGGGGGCCTCACAGATACGCAGTATTTT. Translating gives CASIAGGLTDTQYF.

V and J are TRBV5-1 and TRBJ1-4, with 9 bases that match TRBD1. CDR1 is SGHRS and CDR2 is YFSETQ in the germline V gene. The J segment lost 8 bases and the V segment lost 4 bases, leaving 6 bases of the junction unmatched. The CDR3 loop spans 14 amino acids. The CDR3 loop reads CASSNRGPDEKLFF. CDR3 bases: TGCGCCAGCAGCAACAGGGGGCCGGACGAAAAACTGTTTTTT.

This clone was detected only a few times. The chain couples TRBV6-1 to TRBJ2-5, with TRBD1 identical over 10 bases. This CDR3 spans 15 amino acids. Trimming cost V 0 bases and J 5 bases; bases outside gene matches: 3. Germline CDR1 MNHNS, CDR2 SASEGT. The CDR3 DNA reads as TGTGCCAGCAGTGAAGCGACAGGGGGCGAGGAGACCCAGTACTTC. Translated: CASSEATGGEETQYF.

The J gene is TRBJ1-1, the V gene TRBV15, with 11 bases matching TRBD1. Unmatched junction bases numbered 2, after V lost 5 bases and J lost 0 bases. This CDR3 comprises 15 residues. Germline V gives CDR1 LNHNV, CDR2 YYDKDF (reference sequence). CDR3 bases: TGTGCCACCAGCTGGGACAGGGGGTTGAACACTGAAGCTTTCTTT. Amino acids: CATSWDRGLNTEAFF.

This clone turned up a few times. The chain couples TRBV4-1 to TRBJ2-1; no reliable D call. This CDR3 is built from 15 residues. The V and J ends lost 1 base and 0 bases respectively, with 7 bases between them. Germline V gene data show CDR1 as MGHRA and CDR2 as YSYEKL. CDR3 DNA: TGCGCCAGCAGCCAAGGGCCAAGCTCCTACAATGAGCAGTTCTTC. Its translation: CASSQGPSSYNEQFF.

The chain couples TRBV11-2 to TRBJ1-2; D possibly corresponds to TRBD1 (5 bases). Per the germline V gene, CDR1 is SGHAT and CDR2 is FQNNGV. CDR3 size: 15 residues. Trimming removed 5 bases from V and 1 base from J, with 14 bases in between. The CDR3 reads CASSTGGTSNYGYTF. CDR3 in DNA: TGTGCCAGCAGCACCGGGGGGACGAGTAACTATGGCTACACCTTC.

This clone occurred a few times. This chain links TRBV5-4 with TRBJ1-2; D might be TRBD1 (5 bases). This CDR3 is 15 amino acids long. CDR1 and CDR2 (germline): SGHNT, YYREEE (reference sequence). V was cut by 4 bases and J by 8 bases, with 21 bases left in between. The CDR3 DNA reads TGTGCCAGCAGCCGCATTATTGGAGGGGAGGAGGGCTACACCTTC. It translates to CASSRIIGGEEGYTF.

This clone was counted between two and nine times. This chain joins TRBV7-2 and TRBJ1-2; 9 bases fit TRBD1. The CDR3 runs 14 residues. Germline V gene lookup returns CDR1 SGHTA and CDR2 FQGNSA. After removal of 3 bases from V and 5 bases from J, the junction contained 4 bases not matched to a gene. The CDR3, as DNA: TGTGCCAGCAGCTTCGAAGGGACAGGGTATGGCTACACCTTC. Protein sequence: CASSFEGTGYGYTF.

The chain couples TRBV9 to TRBJ1-2; a weak D match, TRBD1 (5 bases). Deletions cut 3 bases from V and 5 bases from J, with 26 bases between. The CDR3 spans 18 residues. Germline V gene lookup returns CDR1 SGDLS and CDR2 YYNGEE. CDR3 DNA: TGTGCCAGCAGCGCACCGGGGGTTGTCGACGTAGGATATTATGGCTACACCTTC. Translating gives CASSAPGVVDVGYYGYTF.

This clone was seen a handful of times. J is TRBJ1-4 and V is TRBV29-1; no firm D call. CDR1 is SQVTM and CDR2 is ANQGSEA in the germline V gene. The CDR3 sequence is 13 residues long. V lost 8 bases, J lost 3 bases, and 13 bases lay in between. CDR3 amino acids: CSSRSGANEKLFF. The CDR3 DNA sequence: TGCAGCTCGAGGTCGGGAGCTAATGAAAAACTGTTTTTT. The variable domain in full, completed from reference TRBV29-1 and TRBJ1-4, reads SAVISQKPSRDICQRGTSLTIQCQVDSQVTMMFWYRQQPGQSLTLIATANQGSEATYESGFVIDKFPISRPNLTFSTLTVSNMSPEDSSIYLCSSRSGANEKLFFGSGTQLSVL.

This clone was seen a handful of times. This chain connects TRBV7-8 to TRBJ2-4; D ambiguous. V dropped 6 bases and J dropped 0 bases, with 12 bases sitting between them. The CDR3 runs to 15 residues. The germline V gene has CDR1 SGHVS and CDR2 FQNEAQ. CDR3 sequence (DNA): TGTGCCAGCAGACCTGGTGGAGTAGCCAAAAACATTCAGTACTTC. Translation: CASRPGGVAKNIQYF.

The CDR3 protein is CASSRDRAGEAFF. Written as DNA, the CDR3 is TGTGCCAGCAGTCGTGACAGGGCTGGTGAAGCTTTCTTT. The V and J genes are TRBV2 and TRBJ1-1; 7 bases map to TRBD1. Per the germline V gene, CDR1 is SNHLY and CDR2 is FYNNEI. V was pared by 5 bases and J by 7 bases, with 7 bases of the junction left unmatched. CDR3 size: 13 residues.

The CDR3 DNA reads TGTGCCAGCAGCTTCATAGGGGGCATAGGGGTCTACGAGCAGTACTTC. This sequence encodes CASSFIGGIGVYEQYF. The chain is built from TRBV5-6 and TRBJ2-7; 7 nucleotides align to TRBD1. CDR1 is SGHDT, CDR2 YYEEEE, per germline. V dropped 2 bases and J dropped 3; count of bases not matched to a gene: 11. The CDR3 is 16 amino acids. Supplemented by reference TRBV5-6 and TRBJ2-7, the full variable domain reads DAGVTQSPTHLIKTRGQQVTLRCSPKSGHDTVSWYQQALGQGPQFIFQYYEEEERQRGNFPDRFSGHQFPNYSSELNVNALLLGDSALYLCASSFIGGIGVYEQYFGPGTRLTVT.

This clone turned up a few times. The chain has TRBV11-1 and TRBJ2-5, with D unresolved. In germline, CDR1 is SGHAT, CDR2 FQDESV (reference sequence). This CDR3 contains 17 residues. V gave up 5 bases and J gave up 5 bases, with 24 bases separating them. The CDR3 DNA sequence: TGTGCCAGCAGCCCGAATCCTAGAAGCGTTGTGTGGGAGACCCAGTACTTC. Its protein product is CASSPNPRSVVWETQYF.

The V call is TRBV7-3, the J call TRBJ2-3; TRBD2 matches 9 bases. Per germline, CDR1 SGHTA and CDR2 FQGTGA. Losses at the gene ends were 3 bases for V and 5 bases for J; bases not matched to a gene: 3. The CDR3 sequence is 14 residues long. The CDR3 region has the DNA TGTGCCAGCAGCTTCGCGGGGGGGGTAGATACGCAGTATTTT. It codes for CASSFAGGVDTQYF. Full variable domain (rest looked up from reference TRBV7-3 and TRBJ2-3): GAGVSQTPSNKVTEKGKYVELRCDPISGHTALYWYRQSLGQGPEFLIYFQGTGAADDSGLPNDRFFAVRPEGSVSTLKIQRTERGDSAVYLCASSFAGGVDTQYFGPGTRLTVL.

This clone turned up a few times. This chain links TRBV9 with TRBJ2-1, with a possible D match to TRBD1 (6 bases). CDR3 length: 16 residues. Trimming shortened V by 1 base and J by 0 bases, and 11 bases separated the two germline ends. Germline V lookup: CDR1 SGDLS, CDR2 YYNGEE. Written as DNA, the CDR3 is TGTGCCAGCAGCGTACAGGGGCGGCGCTCCTACAATGAGCAGTTCTTC. Its protein product is CASSVQGRRSYNEQFF.

This clone was found a few times. The rearrangement uses TRBV15 and TRBJ1-2, with D maybe TRBD1 (5 bases). V gave up 7 bases and J gave up 4 bases, with 19 bases separating them. Germline values: CDR1 LNHNV, CDR2 YYDKDF (reference sequence). The CDR3 extends over 15 amino acids. The CDR3 DNA is TGTGCCACCACCCCCCGGGGGGATGGGCTCTATGGCTACACCTTC. Translation: CATTPRGDGLYGYTF.

The chain is built from TRBV5-4 and TRBJ2-7, with a weak D call TRBD2 (5 bases). The V gene's germline CDR1 is SGHNT and CDR2 YYREEE (reference sequence). V was shortened by 3 bases and J by 7 bases, with 20 bases between the two germline ends. The CDR3 spans 15 residues. As DNA, the CDR3 is TGTGCCAGCAGCTATTCGATAGGGAGTGTGAGGGAGCAGTACTTC. Protein: CASSYSIGSVREQYF.

This clone was counted between two and nine times. The rearrangement joins TRBV7-9 to TRBJ1-5; 10 nucleotides match TRBD1. The length of the CDR3 is 15 residues. Losses at the gene ends were 5 bases for V and 5 bases for J; bases not matched to a gene: 6. Germline V gene lookup returns CDR1 SEHNR and CDR2 FQNEAQ (reference sequence). The CDR3 coding sequence is TGTGCCAGCAGCGCAACCGGGACAGGGGATCAGCCCCAGCATTTT. Translation: CASSATGTGDQPQHF. The whole variable domain, remainder taken from reference TRBV7-9 and TRBJ1-5, is DTGVSQNPRHKITKRGQNVTFRCDPISEHNRLYWYRQTLGQGPEFLTYFQNEAQLEKSRLLSDRFSAERPKGSFSTLEIQRTEQGDSAMYLCASSATGTGDQPQHFGDGTRLSIL.

This clone was found a few times. The same CDR3 can be traced to other DNA sequences in this sample. The J gene is TRBJ2-7, the V gene TRBV5-1, with D maybe TRBD1 (6 bases). Trimming stripped 3 bases from V and 1 base from J, with 8 bases between. CDR1 is SGHRS and CDR2 is YFSETQ in the germline V gene. This CDR3 region has 13 residues. The CDR3 region is CASSSQGSYEQYF. For the CDR3, the DNA is TGCGCCAGCAGCTCACAGGGATCCTACGAGCAGTACTTC.

The chain recombines TRBV9 with TRBJ1-1, with D hard to call. The CDR3 consists of 14 residues. CDR1 is SGDLS, CDR2 YYNGEE, per germline. V was cut by 4 bases and J by 4 bases, with 14 bases left in between. CDR3 loop: CASSPWVGSTEAFF. DNA of the CDR3: TGTGCCAGCAGCCCGTGGGTTGGGAGCACTGAAGCTTTCTTT. Supplemented by reference TRBV9 and TRBJ1-1, the full variable domain reads DSGVTQTPKHLITATGQRVTLRCSPRSGDLSVYWYQQSLDQGLQFLIQYYNGEERAKGNILERFSAQQFPDLHSELNLSSLELGDSALYFCASSPWVGSTEAFFGQGTRLTVV.